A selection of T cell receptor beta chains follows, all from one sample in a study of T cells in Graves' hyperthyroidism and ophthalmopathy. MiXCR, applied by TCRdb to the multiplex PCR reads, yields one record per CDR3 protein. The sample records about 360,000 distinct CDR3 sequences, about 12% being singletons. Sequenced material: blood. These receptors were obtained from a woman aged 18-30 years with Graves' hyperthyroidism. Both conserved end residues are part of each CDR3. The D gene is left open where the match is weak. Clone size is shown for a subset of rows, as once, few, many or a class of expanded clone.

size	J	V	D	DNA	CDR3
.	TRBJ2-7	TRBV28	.	TGTGCCAGCAGTTTGAGCTACGGGCAGTACTTC	CASSLSYGQYF
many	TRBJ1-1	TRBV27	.	TGTGCCAGCACCCCGGGGAGGGCGAGGACTGAAGCTTTCTTT	CASTPGRARTEAFF
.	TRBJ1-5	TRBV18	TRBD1	TGTGCCAGCTCACCACGACAGGGCGTCCATCAGCCCCAGCATTTT	CASSPRQGVHQPQHF
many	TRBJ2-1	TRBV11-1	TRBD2	TGTGCCAGCAGAACCGGGACTAGCGGGGGGGCCAGTGAGCAGTTCTTC	CASRTGTSGGASEQFF
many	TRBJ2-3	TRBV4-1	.	TGCGCCAGCAGCCTCACGCGAGCACACACAGATACGCAGTATTTT	CASSLTRAHTDTQYF
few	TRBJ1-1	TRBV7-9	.	TGTGCAGGAGGAGAGAACACTGAAGCTTTCTTT	CAGGENTEAFF
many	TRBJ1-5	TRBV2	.	TGTGCCAGCAGTGAAGCGCTTGTGCGCAGAGATCAGCCCCAGCATTTT	CASSEALVRRDQPQHF
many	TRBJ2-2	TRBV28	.	TGTGCCAGCAGTAATTCCGGCACCGGGGAGCTGTTTTTT	CASSNSGTGELFF
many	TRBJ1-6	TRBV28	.	TGTGCCGTCGGGAGTCTAAATAATTCACCCCTCCACTTT	CAVGSLNNSPLHF
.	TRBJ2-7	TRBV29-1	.	TGCAGCGTTGATCCAGACAGAGCCGGCGAGCAGTACTTC	CSVDPDRAGEQYF
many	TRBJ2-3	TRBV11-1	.	TGTGCCAGCAGCCCCCCTCTGAGCTTAGATACGCAGTATTTT	CASSPPLSLDTQYF
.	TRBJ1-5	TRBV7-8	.	TGTGCCAGCAGCTTACTGGGCAGGGTCAATCAGCCCCAGCATTTT	CASSLLGRVNQPQHF
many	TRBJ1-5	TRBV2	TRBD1	TGTGCCAGCTCCTCCCCGGGACAGAGCAATCAGCCCCAGCATTTT	CASSSPGQSNQPQHF
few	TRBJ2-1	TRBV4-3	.	TGCGCCAGCAGCCAAGGCGCGGAAAATGAGCAGTTCTTC	CASSQGAENEQFF
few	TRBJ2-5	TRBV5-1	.	TGCGCCAGCAGCCCCGTAGGGGTCGGGGAGACCCAGTACTTC	CASSPVGVGETQYF
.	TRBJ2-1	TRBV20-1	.	TGCAGTGCTAGAGATGAACTAGCGCAGGGGCATGAGCAGTTCTTC	CSARDELAQGHEQFF
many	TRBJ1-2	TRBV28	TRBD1	TGTGCCAGCACCTCACTGGGACAGTTGGGGGGCTACACCTTC	CASTSLGQLGGYTF
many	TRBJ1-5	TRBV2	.	TGTGCCAGCAGTGAATTGGGTAGCAATCAGCCCCAGCATTTT	CASSELGSNQPQHF
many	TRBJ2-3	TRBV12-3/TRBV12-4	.	TGTGCCAGCAGTTCGGGGGAGCTAAGCACAGATACGCAGTATTTT	CASSSGELSTDTQYF
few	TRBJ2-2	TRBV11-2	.	TGTGCCAGCAGCTTAGTCGAGGTTTCCGGGGAGCTGTTTTTT	CASSLVEVSGELFF
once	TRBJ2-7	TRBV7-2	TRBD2	TGCGCCAGCAGCCAAGATGTAGGAACTAGCGGAACCTCCTACGAGCAGTACTTC	CASSQDVGTSGTSYEQYF
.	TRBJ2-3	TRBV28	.	TGTGCCAGCAGTTTTAGTGCTTTGTTTGGGCCCAACTGGGTGGATACGCAGTATTTT	CASSFSALFGPNWVDTQYF
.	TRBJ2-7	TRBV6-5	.	TGTGCCAGCAGTTACGGGGCAGGGGAGGTTCACGAGCAGTGCTTC	CASSYGAGEVHEQCF
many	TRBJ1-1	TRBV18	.	TGTGCCAGCTCACCACGGCGGGATTCCACTGAAGCTTTCTTT	CASSPRRDSTEAFF
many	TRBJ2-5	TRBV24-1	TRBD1	TGTGCCACCTCCCCCCAACAGGCAGGGGGCTTAGCGTACCAAGAGACCCAGTACTTC	CATSPQQAGGLAYQETQYF
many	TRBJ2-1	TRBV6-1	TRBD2	TGTGCCAGCACCCCAACTAGCGGGAGCTACAATGAGCAGTTCTTC	CASTPTSGSYNEQFF
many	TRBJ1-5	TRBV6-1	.	TGTGCCAGCAGTGGACAGGTCGATAGCAATCAGCCCCAGCATTTT	CASSGQVDSNQPQHF